This T cell receptor beta chain was recorded in a study of blood T cells in healthy people across ages. The germline gives CDR1 ENHRY, CDR2 SYGVKD. CDR3 size: 15 residues. Trimming took 8 bases from V and 3 from J, leaving 16 bases between them. A J-beta primer mix and a sample-barcoded 5' primer were used in a second PCR of about 7 to 12 cycles. Every molecule of cDNA carried a tag from a template-switch adaptor with 12 random nucleotides. One entry per CDR3 protein results from TCRdb running MiXCR on the 5' RACE reads. The sample carries over 550,000 distinct CDR3 sequences, about 30% recorded once.

The TCR sequence derives from a woman of 80 years or more in good health. This rearrangement joins TRBV10-3 to TRBJ2-2; D call uncertain. The specimen was blood. DNA for the CDR3: TGTGCCATCCCCCAGATAGGAACCTACACCGGGGAGCTGTTTTTT. Protein product: CAIPQIGTYTGELFF.